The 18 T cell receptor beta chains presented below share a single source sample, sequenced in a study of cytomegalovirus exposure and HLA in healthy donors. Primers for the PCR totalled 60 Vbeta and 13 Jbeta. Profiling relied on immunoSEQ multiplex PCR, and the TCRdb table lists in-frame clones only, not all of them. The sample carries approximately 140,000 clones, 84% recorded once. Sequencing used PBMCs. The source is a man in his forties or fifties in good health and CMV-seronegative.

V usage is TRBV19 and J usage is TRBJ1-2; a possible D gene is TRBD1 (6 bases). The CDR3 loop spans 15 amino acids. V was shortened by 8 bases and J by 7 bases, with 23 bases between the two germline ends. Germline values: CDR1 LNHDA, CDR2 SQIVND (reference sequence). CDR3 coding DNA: TGTGCCAGTTCTATAACCCTTACAGGGAATTCTGGCTACACCTTC. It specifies CASSITLTGNSGYTF.

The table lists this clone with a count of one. CDR3 region: CASSLKGGWNTEAFF. CDR3 sequence (DNA): TGTGCCAGCAGTTTAAAAGGGGGCTGGAACACTGAAGCTTTCTTT. The chain has TRBV27 and TRBJ1-1; the match to TRBD1 covers 7 bases. The trim removed 2 bases at V and 1 base at J, leaving 4 bases unmatched. This CDR3 has 15 amino acids. Germline assignment: CDR1 MNHEY and CDR2 SMNVEV (reference sequence).

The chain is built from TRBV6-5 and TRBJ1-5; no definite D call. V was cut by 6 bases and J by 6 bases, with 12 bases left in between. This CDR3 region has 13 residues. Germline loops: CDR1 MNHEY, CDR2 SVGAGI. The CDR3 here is CASSPARGQPQHF. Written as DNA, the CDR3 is TGTGCCAGCAGCCCCGCCCGGGGTCAGCCCCAGCATTTT.

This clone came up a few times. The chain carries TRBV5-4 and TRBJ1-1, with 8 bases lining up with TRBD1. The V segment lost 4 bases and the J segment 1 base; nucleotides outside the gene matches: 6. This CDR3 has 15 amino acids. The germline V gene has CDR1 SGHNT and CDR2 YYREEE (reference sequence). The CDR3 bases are TGTGCCAGCAGCCTCTACAGGGGGTGGAACACTGAAGCTTTCTTT. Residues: CASSLYRGWNTEAFF.

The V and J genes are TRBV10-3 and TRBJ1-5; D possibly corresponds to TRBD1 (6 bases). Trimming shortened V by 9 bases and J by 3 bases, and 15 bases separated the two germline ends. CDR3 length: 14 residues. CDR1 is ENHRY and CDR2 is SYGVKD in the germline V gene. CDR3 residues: CAIQSDRYNQPQHF. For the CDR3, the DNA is TGTGCCATACAAAGCGACAGGTACAATCAGCCCCAGCATTTT.

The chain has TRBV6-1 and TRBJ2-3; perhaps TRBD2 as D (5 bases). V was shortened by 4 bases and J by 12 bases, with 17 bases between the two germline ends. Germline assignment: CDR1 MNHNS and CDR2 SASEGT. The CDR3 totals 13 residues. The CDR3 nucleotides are TGTGCCAGCAGTGCAGAGGGTCGTCAATCCCAGTATTTT. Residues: CASSAEGRQSQYF.

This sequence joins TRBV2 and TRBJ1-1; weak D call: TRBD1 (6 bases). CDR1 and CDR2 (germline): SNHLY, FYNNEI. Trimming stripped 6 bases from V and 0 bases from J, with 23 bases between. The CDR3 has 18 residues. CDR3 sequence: CASSRDTGLGWVNTEAFF. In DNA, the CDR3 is TGTGCCAGCAGCAGGGACACAGGGTTGGGGTGGGTGAACACTGAAGCTTTCTTT.

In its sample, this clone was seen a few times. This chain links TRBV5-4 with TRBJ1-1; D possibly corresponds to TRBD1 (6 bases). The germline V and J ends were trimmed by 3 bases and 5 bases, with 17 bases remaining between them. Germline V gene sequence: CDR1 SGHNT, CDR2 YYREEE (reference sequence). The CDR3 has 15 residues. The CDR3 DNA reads TGTGCCAGCAGCTCTTGGACAGACCCGGTGACTGAAGCTTTCTTT. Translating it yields CASSSWTDPVTEAFF.

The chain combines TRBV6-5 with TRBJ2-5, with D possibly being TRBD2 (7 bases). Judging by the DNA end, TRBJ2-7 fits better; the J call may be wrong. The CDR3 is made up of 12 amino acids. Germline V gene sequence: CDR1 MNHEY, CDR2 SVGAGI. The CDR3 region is CASNGGLYEQYF. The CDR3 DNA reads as TGTGCCAGCAACGGGGGGCTGTACGAGCAGTACTTC.

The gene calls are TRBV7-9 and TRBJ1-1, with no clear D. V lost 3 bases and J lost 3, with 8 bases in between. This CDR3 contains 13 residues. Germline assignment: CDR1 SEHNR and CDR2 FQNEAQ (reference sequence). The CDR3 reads CASSLYGYTEAFF. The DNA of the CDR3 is TGTGCCAGCAGCTTGTACGGGTACACTGAAGCTTTCTTT.

CDR3 sequence reads: CSVEDSGGATEAFF. CDR3 coding DNA: TGCAGCGTTGAGGACTCAGGGGGCGCGACTGAAGCTTTCTTT. The V and J genes are TRBV29-1 and TRBJ1-1, with 8 bases identical to TRBD1. Per the germline V gene, CDR1 is SQVTM and CDR2 is ANQGSEA. J was trimmed by 5 bases and V by 3 bases; bases with no gene match: 8. The CDR3 sequence is 14 residues long. The whole variable domain, remainder taken from reference TRBV29-1 and TRBJ1-1, is SAVISQKPSRDICQRGTSLTIQCQVDSQVTMMFWYRQQPGQSLTLIATANQGSEATYESGFVIDKFPISRPNLTFSTLTVSNMSPEDSSIYLCSVEDSGGATEAFFGQGTRLTVV.

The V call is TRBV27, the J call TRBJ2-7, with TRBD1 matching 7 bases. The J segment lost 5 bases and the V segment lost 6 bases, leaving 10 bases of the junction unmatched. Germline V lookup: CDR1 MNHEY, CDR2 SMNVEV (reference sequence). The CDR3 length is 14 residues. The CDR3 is CASSRQGEVHEQYF. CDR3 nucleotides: TGTGCCAGCAGCCGACAGGGCGAAGTCCACGAGCAGTACTTC.

CDR3 residues: CASSQGPYGYTF. The CDR3 nucleotides read TGTGCCAGCAGTCAGGGTCCCTATGGCTACACCTTC. The chain couples TRBV2 to TRBJ1-2, with D maybe TRBD1 (5 bases). The V end was cut by 5 bases, the J end by 4 bases, with 8 bases between. The CDR3 contains 12 residues. Germline-derived CDR1 and CDR2 are SNHLY and FYNNEI.

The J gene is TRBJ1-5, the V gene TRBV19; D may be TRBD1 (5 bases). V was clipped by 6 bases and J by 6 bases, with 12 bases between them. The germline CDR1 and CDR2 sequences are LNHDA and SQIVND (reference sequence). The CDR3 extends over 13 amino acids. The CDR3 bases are TGTGCCAGTAGGACAGATTTAAGTCAGCCCCAGCATTTT. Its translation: CASRTDLSQPQHF.

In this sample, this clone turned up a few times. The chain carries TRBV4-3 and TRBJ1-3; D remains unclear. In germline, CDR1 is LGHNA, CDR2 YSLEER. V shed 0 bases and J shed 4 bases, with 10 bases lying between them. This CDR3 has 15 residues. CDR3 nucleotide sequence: TGCGCCAGCAGCCAAGATTGGGAGGGAGGAAACACCATATATTTT. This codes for CASSQDWEGGNTIYF.

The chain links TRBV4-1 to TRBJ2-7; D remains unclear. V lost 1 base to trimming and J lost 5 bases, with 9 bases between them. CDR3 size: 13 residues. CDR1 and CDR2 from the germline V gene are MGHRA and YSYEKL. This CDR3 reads CASSQGPYNEQYF. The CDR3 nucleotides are TGCGCCAGCAGCCAAGGGCCATACAACGAGCAGTACTTC.

The CDR3 region has the DNA TGTGCCAGCAGCTTAAACCCTAGCGGGGGTTTCTCAGATACGCAGTATTTT. Translation gives CASSLNPSGGFSDTQYF. The chain has TRBV7-3 and TRBJ2-3; 10 bases line up with TRBD2. The CDR3 is 17 amino acids. Trimming removed 1 base from V and 4 bases from J; junction bases left unmatched: 8. Germline V CDR1 and CDR2: SGHTA, FQGTGA. Full variable domain (outside the CDR3, taken from reference TRBV7-3 and TRBJ2-3): GAGVSQTPSNKVTEKGKYVELRCDPISGHTALYWYRQSLGQGPEFLIYFQGTGAADDSGLPNDRFFAVRPEGSVSTLKIQRTERGDSAVYLCASSLNPSGGFSDTQYFGPGTRLTVL.

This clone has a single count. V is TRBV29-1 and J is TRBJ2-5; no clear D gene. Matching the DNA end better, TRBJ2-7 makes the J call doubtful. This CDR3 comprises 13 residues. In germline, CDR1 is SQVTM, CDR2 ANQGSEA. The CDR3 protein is CSVVVRSAYEQYF. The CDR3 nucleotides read TGCAGCGTTGTCGTACGATCCGCCTACGAGCAGTACTTC.